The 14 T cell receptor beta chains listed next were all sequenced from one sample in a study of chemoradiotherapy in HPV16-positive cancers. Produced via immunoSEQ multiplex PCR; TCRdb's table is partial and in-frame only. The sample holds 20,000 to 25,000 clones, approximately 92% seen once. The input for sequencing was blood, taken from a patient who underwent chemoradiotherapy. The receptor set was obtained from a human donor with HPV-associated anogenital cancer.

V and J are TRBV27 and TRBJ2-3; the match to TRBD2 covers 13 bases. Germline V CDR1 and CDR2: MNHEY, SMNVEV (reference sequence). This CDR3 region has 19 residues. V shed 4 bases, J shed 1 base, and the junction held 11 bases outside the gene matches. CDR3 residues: CASSYGGLAGRRGTDTQYF. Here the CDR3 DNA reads TGTGCCAGCAGTTATGGGGGACTAGCGGGACGGAGGGGCACAGATACGCAGTATTTT.

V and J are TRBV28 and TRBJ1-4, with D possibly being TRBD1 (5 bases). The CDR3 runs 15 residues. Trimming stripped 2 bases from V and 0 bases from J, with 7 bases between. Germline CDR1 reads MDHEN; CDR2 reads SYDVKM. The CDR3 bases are TGTGCCAGCAGTTTAGACAGAACAACTAATGAAAAACTGTTTTTT. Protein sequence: CASSLDRTTNEKLFF.

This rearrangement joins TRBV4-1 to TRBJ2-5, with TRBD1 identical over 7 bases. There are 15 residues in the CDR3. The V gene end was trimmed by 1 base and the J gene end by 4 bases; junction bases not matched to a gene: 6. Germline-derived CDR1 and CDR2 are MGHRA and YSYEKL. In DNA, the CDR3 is TGCGCCAGCAGCCAAGTTGACAGGGCGTCAGAGACCCAGTACTTC. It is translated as CASSQVDRASETQYF.

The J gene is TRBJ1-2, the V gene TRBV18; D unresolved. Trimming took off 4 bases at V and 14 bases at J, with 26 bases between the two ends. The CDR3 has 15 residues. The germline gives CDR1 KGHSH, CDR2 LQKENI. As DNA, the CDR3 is TGTGCCAGCTCACTCAACGTGGTTGGCGTTATTCAATTTACCTTC. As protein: CASSLNVVGVIQFTF.

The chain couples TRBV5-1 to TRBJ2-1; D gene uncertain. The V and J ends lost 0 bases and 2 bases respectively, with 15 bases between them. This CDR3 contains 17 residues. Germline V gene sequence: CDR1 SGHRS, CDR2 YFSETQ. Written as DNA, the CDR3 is TGCGCCAGCAGCTTGGGCTTCCGGGCCACTACCTACAATGAGCAGTTCTTC. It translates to CASSLGFRATTYNEQFF.

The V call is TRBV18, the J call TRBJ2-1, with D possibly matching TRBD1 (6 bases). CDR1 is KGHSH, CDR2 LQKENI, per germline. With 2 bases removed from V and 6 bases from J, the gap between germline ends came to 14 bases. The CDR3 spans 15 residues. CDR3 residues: CASSPRQGRFNEQFF. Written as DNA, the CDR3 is TGTGCCAGCTCACCAAGGCAGGGGCGCTTCAATGAGCAGTTCTTC. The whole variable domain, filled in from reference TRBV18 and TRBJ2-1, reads NAGVMQNPRHLVRRRGQEARLRCSPMKGHSHVYWYRQLPEEGLKFMVYLQKENIIDESGMPKERFSAEFPKEGPSILRIQQVVRGDSAAYFCASSPRQGRFNEQFFGPGTRLTVL.

The chain's CDR3 is CASSKQGPPSGANVLTF. Written as DNA, the CDR3 is TGCGCCAGCAGCAAACAGGGGCCCCCCTCTGGGGCCAACGTCCTGACTTTC. The chain has TRBV5-1 and TRBJ2-6; 7 nucleotides align to TRBD1. Germline trimming cut 4 bases from V and 0 bases from J; bases unmatched to any gene: 7. Looked up from germline, CDR1 is SGHRS and CDR2 is YFSETQ. CDR3 length equals 17 residues.

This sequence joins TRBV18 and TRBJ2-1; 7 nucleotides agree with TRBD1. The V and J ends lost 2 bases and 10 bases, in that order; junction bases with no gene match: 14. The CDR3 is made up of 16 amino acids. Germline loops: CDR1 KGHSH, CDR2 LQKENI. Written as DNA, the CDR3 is TGTGCCAGCTCACCATCAGGGACAGCCACGATTAGCGAGCAGTTCTTC. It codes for CASSPSGTATISEQFF.

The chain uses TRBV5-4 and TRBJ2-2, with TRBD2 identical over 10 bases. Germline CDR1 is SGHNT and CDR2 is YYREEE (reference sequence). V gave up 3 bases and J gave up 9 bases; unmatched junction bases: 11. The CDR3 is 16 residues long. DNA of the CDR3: TGTGCCAGCAGCTCCTCACTAGAGCGGGGGGGCCGGGAGCTGTTTTTT. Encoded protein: CASSSSLERGGRELFF.

CDR3 in DNA: TGCGCCAGCAGCTCAACAGGGGGCGCCTATGGCTACACCTTC. Translating gives CASSSTGGAYGYTF. The V gene is TRBV5-1, the J gene TRBJ1-2; 9 nucleotides line up with TRBD1. The V segment lost 3 bases and the J segment 4 bases; nucleotides outside the gene matches: 4. This CDR3 contains 14 residues. Germline V gene sequence: CDR1 SGHRS, CDR2 YFSETQ.

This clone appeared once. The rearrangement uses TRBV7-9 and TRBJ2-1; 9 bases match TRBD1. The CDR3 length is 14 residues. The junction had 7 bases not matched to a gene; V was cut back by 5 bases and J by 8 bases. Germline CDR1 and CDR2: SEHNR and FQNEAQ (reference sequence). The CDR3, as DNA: TGTGCCAGCAGCCACCGGGACAGGGTGGATGAGCAGTTCTTC. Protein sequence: CASSHRDRVDEQFF.

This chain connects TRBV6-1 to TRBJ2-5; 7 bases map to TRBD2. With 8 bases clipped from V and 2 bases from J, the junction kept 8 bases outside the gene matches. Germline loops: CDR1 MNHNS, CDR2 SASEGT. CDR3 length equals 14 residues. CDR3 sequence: CASGPGGGQETQYF. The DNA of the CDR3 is TGTGCCAGCGGGCCAGGCGGGGGTCAAGAGACCCAGTACTTC.

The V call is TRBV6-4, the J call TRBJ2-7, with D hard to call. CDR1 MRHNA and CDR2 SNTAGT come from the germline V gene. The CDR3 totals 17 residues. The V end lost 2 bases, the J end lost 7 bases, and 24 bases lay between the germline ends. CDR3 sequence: CASSDDPTSRRAREQYF. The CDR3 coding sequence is TGTGCCAGCAGTGACGACCCAACGAGTAGAAGGGCGCGGGAGCAGTACTTC.

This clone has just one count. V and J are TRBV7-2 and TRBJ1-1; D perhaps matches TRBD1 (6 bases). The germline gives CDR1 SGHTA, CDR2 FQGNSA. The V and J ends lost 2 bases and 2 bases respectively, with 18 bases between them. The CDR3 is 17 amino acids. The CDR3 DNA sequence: TGTGCCAGCAGCTTATGGGGGGCGCGGGGAGTTAACACTGAAGCTTTCTTT. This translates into CASSLWGARGVNTEAFF. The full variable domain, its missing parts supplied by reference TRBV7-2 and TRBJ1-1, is GAGVSQSPSNKVTEKGKDVELRCDPISGHTALYWYRQSLGQGLEFLIYFQGNSAPDKSGLPSDRFSAERTGGSVSTLTIQRTQQEDSAVYLCASSLWGARGVNTEAFFGQGTRLTVV.